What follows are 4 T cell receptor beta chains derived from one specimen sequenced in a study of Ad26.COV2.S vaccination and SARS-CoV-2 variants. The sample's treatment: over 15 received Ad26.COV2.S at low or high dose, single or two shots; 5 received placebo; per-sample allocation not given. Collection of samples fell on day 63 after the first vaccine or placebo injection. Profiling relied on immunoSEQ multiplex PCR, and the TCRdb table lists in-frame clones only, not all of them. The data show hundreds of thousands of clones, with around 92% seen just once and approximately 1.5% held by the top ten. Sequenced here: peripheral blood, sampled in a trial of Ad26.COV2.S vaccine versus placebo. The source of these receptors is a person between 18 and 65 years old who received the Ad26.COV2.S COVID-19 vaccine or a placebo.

The CDR3 bases are TGTGCCAGCAGGGGAACTAGTCCCGAGACCCAGTACTTC. Its translation: CASRGTSPETQYF. This sequence joins TRBV5-4 and TRBJ2-5, with a possible D match to TRBD2 (5 bases). This CDR3 region has 13 residues. In germline, CDR1 is SGHNT, CDR2 YYREEE (reference sequence). The V and J ends lost 5 bases and 5 bases respectively, with 13 bases between them.

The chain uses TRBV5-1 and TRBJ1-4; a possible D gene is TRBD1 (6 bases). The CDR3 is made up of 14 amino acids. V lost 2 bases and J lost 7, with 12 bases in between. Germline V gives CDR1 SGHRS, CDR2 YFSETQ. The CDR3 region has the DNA TGCGCCAGCAGCTTTAACAGGGAAGGTGAAAAACTGTTTTTT. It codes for CASSFNREGEKLFF.

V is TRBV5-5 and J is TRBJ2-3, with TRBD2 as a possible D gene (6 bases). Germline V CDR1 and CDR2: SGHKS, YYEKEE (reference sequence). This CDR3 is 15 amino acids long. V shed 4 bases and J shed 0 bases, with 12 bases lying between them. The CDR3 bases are TGTGCCAGCAGCAGGGACGGGAGAAGCACAGATACGCAGTATTTT. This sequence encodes CASSRDGRSTDTQYF.

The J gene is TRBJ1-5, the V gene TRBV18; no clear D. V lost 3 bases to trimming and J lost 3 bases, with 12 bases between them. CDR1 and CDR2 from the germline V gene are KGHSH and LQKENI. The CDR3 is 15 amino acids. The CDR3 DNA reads TGTGCCAGCTCACCGGACCATGGGAACAATCAGCCCCAGCATTTT. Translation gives CASSPDHGNNQPQHF.